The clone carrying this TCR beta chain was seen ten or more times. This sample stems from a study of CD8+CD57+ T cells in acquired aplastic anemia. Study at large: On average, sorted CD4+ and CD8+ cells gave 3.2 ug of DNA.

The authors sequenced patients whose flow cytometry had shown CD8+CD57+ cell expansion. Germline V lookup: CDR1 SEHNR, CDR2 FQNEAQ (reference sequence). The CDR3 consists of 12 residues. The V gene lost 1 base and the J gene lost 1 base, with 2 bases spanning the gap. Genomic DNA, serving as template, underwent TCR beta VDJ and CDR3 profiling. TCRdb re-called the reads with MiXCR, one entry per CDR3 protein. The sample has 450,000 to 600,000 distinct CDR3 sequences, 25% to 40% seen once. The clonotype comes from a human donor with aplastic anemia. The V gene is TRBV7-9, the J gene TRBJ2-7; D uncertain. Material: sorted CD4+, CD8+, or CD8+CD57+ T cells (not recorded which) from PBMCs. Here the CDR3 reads CASSLVSYEQYF. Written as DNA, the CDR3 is TGTGCCAGCAGCTTAGTTTCCTACGAGCAGTACTTC. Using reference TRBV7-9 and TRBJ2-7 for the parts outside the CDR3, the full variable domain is DTGVSQNPRHKITKRGQNVTFRCDPISEHNRLYWYRQTLGQGPEFLTYFQNEAQLEKSRLLSDRFSAERPKGSFSTLEIQRTEQGDSAMYLCASSLVSYEQYFGPGTRLTVT.